One sample yielded the 8 T cell receptor beta chains listed below, sequenced in a study of human T cells and chemical hapten exposure. Time point meaning: patch test 3, about 24 weeks after DPC sensitization. Documented treatment: therapeutic diphenylcyclopropenone sensitization with weekly scalp DPC. TCRdb re-analysed the RACE reads in MiXCR, keeping a single row per CDR3 protein. The sample has more than 70,000 distinct CDR3 sequences, approximately 10% seen once. The sample was whole blood, taken in connection with sensitization to the hapten diphenylcyclopropenone (DPC). Every receptor here comes from a woman younger than 45 with alopecia areata. Some clones in this sample may be carry-over from other donors' samples.

This clonotype was observed many times. The CDR3 DNA reads as TGTGCCAGCAGCTATGCGTGGTCTGAAGCTTTCTTT. As protein: CASSYAWSEAFF. The V call is TRBV6-5, the J call TRBJ1-1; D is unclear. Germline V gene lookup returns CDR1 MNHEY and CDR2 SVGAGI. This CDR3 comprises 12 residues. Between the trimmed V and J ends, which lost 6 bases and 6 bases, there was a span of 11 bases.

In this sample, this clonotype turned up a few times. This chain uses TRBV18 with TRBJ1-2; 10 positions match TRBD1. The CDR3 totals 16 residues. Losses at the gene ends were 0 bases for V and 4 bases for J; bases not matched to a gene: 5. CDR1 is KGHSH, CDR2 LQKENI, per germline. CDR3 bases: TGTGCCAGCTCACCACCAGGGACAGGGGTTGGCTATGGCTACACCTTC. It is translated as CASSPPGTGVGYGYTF.

Many counts were recorded for this clonotype. The V call is TRBV29-1, the J call TRBJ1-2, with no clear D. Germline CDR1 reads SQVTM; CDR2 reads ANQGSEA. The V and J ends lost 4 bases and 3 bases respectively, with 12 bases between them. There are 13 residues in the CDR3. For the CDR3, the DNA is TGCAGCGTTGTATCAACGGAGGACTATGGCTACACCTTC. Translating it yields CSVVSTEDYGYTF.

This clonotype was detected many times. The chain is built from TRBV7-6 and TRBJ1-4; D unresolved. With 5 bases removed from V and 1 base from J, the gap between germline ends came to 14 bases. CDR1 SGHVS and CDR2 FNYEAQ come from the germline V gene. This CDR3 is 16 amino acids long. The CDR3 spells CASSPQQELTNEKLFF. CDR3 DNA: TGTGCCAGCAGCCCCCAGCAGGAACTAACTAATGAAAAACTGTTTTTT.

This clonotype was recorded at least ten times. The V gene is TRBV3-1, the J gene TRBJ2-3; D is unresolved. The CDR3 is 15 amino acids. Germline-derived CDR1 and CDR2 are LGHDT and YNNKEL (reference sequence). The V end was cut by 2 bases, the J end by 0 bases, with 9 bases between. The CDR3 region has the DNA TGTGCCAGCAGCCAAAGGACGGCTAGCACAGATACGCAGTATTTT. Amino acids: CASSQRTASTDTQYF.

The genes are TRBV6-1 and TRBJ2-3; the D is unclear. Germline CDR1 and CDR2: MNHNS and SASEGT. The CDR3 has 16 amino acids. V was trimmed by 0 bases and J by 6 bases, leaving 16 bases between them. The CDR3 DNA sequence: TGTGCCAGCAGTGAAGCGCGAAGGGCGCGTTCCGATACGCAGTATTTT. It codes for CASSEARRARSDTQYF.

In its sample, this clonotype was seen many times. This chain connects TRBV11-2 to TRBJ2-4, with D tentatively TRBD2 (7 bases). The CDR3 runs 15 residues. The germline gives CDR1 SGHAT, CDR2 FQNNGV. Trimming pared 5 bases from V and 7 bases from J, leaving 18 bases between. CDR3 bases: TGTGCCAGCAGCCACGAGGGGGGGTCGAGGAACATTCAGTACTTC. Translated, it gives CASSHEGGSRNIQYF. Drawing the rest from reference TRBV11-2 and TRBJ2-4, the complete variable domain is EAGVAQSPRYKIIEKRQSVAFWCNPISGHATLYWYQQILGQGPKLLIQFQNNGVVDDSQLPKDRFSAERLKGVDSTLKIQPAKLEDSAVYLCASSHEGGSRNIQYFGAGTRLSVL.

J is TRBJ2-3 and V is TRBV10-3; 7 nucleotides match TRBD1. The CDR3 totals 14 residues. The V segment lost 6 bases and the J segment 0 bases; nucleotides outside the gene matches: 3. Per germline, CDR1 ENHRY and CDR2 SYGVKD. CDR3 sequence reads: CAIRTGESTDTQYF. DNA of the CDR3: TGTGCCATCAGAACAGGGGAAAGCACAGATACGCAGTATTTT.